The 29 T cell receptor beta chains reported below all come from one sample, sequenced in a study of shared clonotypes between healthy human individuals. Sequenced by immunoSEQ multiplex PCR; TCRdb stores in-frame clones only, minus some. The sample carries 190,000 or so clones, around 63% recorded once. Specimen: memory CD4+ T cells sorted from blood. Subset here: CD45RA-negative fraction. Source of these receptors: a man in his thirties or forties in good health.

The chain is built from TRBV10-3 and TRBJ2-1; 7 bases line up with TRBD2. The CDR3 runs 13 residues. With 6 bases clipped from V and 8 bases from J, the junction kept 7 bases outside the gene matches. Germline V gives CDR1 ENHRY, CDR2 SYGVKD. The DNA of the CDR3 is TGTGCCATCAGGCCCGGGAGGTCGGATGAGCAGTTCTTC. Translating gives CAIRPGRSDEQFF.

V usage is TRBV29-1 and J usage is TRBJ2-7; weak D call: TRBD1 (5 bases). The germline gives CDR1 SQVTM, CDR2 ANQGSEA. The CDR3 has 16 amino acids. V was trimmed by 4 bases and J by 5 bases, leaving 24 bases between them. The CDR3 region is CSVVPINRPQGDEQYF. The DNA of the CDR3 is TGCAGCGTTGTCCCGATCAATCGCCCGCAGGGCGACGAGCAGTACTTC.

The J gene is TRBJ1-1, the V gene TRBV11-2; D uncertain. V lost 1 base to trimming and J lost 3 bases, with 6 bases between them. The germline CDR1 and CDR2 sequences are SGHAT and FQNNGV. There are 13 residues in the CDR3. The CDR3 DNA follows: TGTGCCAGCAGCTTAGCCAGGTACACTGAAGCTTTCTTT. This sequence encodes CASSLARYTEAFF.

The chain couples TRBV7-6 to TRBJ2-7; TRBD2 matches 8 bases. Germline V gives CDR1 SGHVS, CDR2 FNYEAQ. The CDR3 covers 15 residues. V dropped 5 bases and J dropped 6; count of bases not matched to a gene: 12. The CDR3 DNA sequence: TGTGCCAGCAGCCCAAGTATAGCGGGACGGGGCGAGCAGTACTTC. This codes for CASSPSIAGRGEQYF.

This clone showed up just a few times. The chain joins TRBV7-2 to TRBJ2-7; 8 positions match TRBD2. Germline lookup yields CDR1 SGHTA and CDR2 FQGNSA. The V gene end was trimmed by 4 bases and the J gene end by 3 bases; junction bases not matched to a gene: 8. CDR3 length: 15 amino acids. The CDR3 reads CASSSASGRYYEQYF. The CDR3 nucleotides read TGTGCCAGCAGCTCTGCGAGCGGGAGATACTACGAGCAGTACTTC.

This clone was found a few times. V and J are TRBV2 and TRBJ1-5, with D possibly matching TRBD1 (6 bases). The germline gives CDR1 SNHLY, CDR2 FYNNEI. CDR3 length equals 13 residues. Trimming left V 6 bases short and J 4 bases short, with 10 bases between. CDR3 coding DNA: TGTGCCAGCAGCGGGACATGGAATCAGCCCCAGCATTTT. Residues: CASSGTWNQPQHF.

V usage is TRBV6-5 and J usage is TRBJ1-2, with D hard to call. V lost 8 bases to trimming and J lost 8 bases, with 24 bases between them. The CDR3 length is 15 residues. Looked up from germline, CDR1 is MNHEY and CDR2 is SVGAGI. CDR3 sequence reads: CASHTPREGMIGYTF. CDR3 in DNA: TGTGCCAGCCACACCCCCCGGGAAGGAATGATCGGCTACACCTTC.

This clone was seen more than once but under ten times. CDR3 bases: TGTGCCAGCAGCCTTCAACAGGGTCCCTACGAGCAGTACTTC. Translating it yields CASSLQQGPYEQYF. The V gene is TRBV11-2, the J gene TRBJ2-7; possibly TRBD1 for D (6 bases). Germline V gene data show CDR1 as SGHAT and CDR2 as FQNNGV. There are 14 residues in the CDR3. V was shortened by 5 bases and J by 2 bases, with 13 bases between the two germline ends.

V gene TRBV10-3 combines with J gene TRBJ2-7; 9 positions match TRBD2. The CDR3 length is 17 residues. The trim removed 0 bases at V and 2 bases at J, leaving 8 bases unmatched. CDR1 is ENHRY and CDR2 is SYGVKD in the germline V gene. CDR3 bases: TGTGCCATCAGTGAGTCGGGGTCTGCTAGCGGGACCTACGAGCAGTACTTC. This encodes CAISESGSASGTYEQYF.

This chain uses TRBV27 with TRBJ2-7; no reliable D call. The CDR3 extends over 13 amino acids. Germline values: CDR1 MNHEY, CDR2 SMNVEV (reference sequence). V was clipped by 3 bases and J by 3 bases, with 9 bases between them. CDR3 nucleotide sequence: TGTGCCAGCAGTTTCGGCAGTCGCTACGAGCAGTACTTC. Amino acid sequence: CASSFGSRYEQYF.

This chain links TRBV7-9 with TRBJ2-7; no clear D. The CDR3 extends over 12 amino acids. Trimming took off 5 bases at V and 3 bases at J, with 8 bases between the two ends. The V gene's germline CDR1 is SEHNR and CDR2 FQNEAQ (reference sequence). This chain's CDR3 is CASSPRIYEQYF. Written as DNA, the CDR3 is TGTGCCAGCAGCCCTCGTATCTACGAGCAGTACTTC.

The V gene is TRBV5-3, the J gene TRBJ2-1, with D maybe TRBD2 (7 bases). TRBV5-3 falls under the ORF class, with uncertain function. V was cut by 8 bases and J by 0 bases, with 12 bases left in between. The CDR3 spans 14 residues. The CDR3 loop is CASGGGLSYNEQFF. The CDR3 region has the DNA TGTGCCAGCGGCGGGGGCCTCTCCTACAATGAGCAGTTCTTC.

The chain carries TRBV5-1 and TRBJ1-4; a possible D gene is TRBD1 (6 bases). This CDR3 contains 15 residues. Germline CDR1 SGHRS, CDR2 YFSETQ. The V and J ends lost 4 bases and 0 bases respectively, with 10 bases between them. CDR3: CASSQDSATNEKLFF. For the CDR3, the DNA is TGCGCCAGCAGCCAGGACAGTGCAACTAATGAAAAACTGTTTTTT.

The genes are TRBV9 and TRBJ2-1; TRBD2 aligns across 7 bases. Losses at the gene ends were 0 bases for V and 1 base for J; bases not matched to a gene: 4. The germline gives CDR1 SGDLS, CDR2 YYNGEE. CDR3 size: 16 residues. This CDR3 reads CASSVGGGMSYNEQFF. The CDR3 region has the DNA TGTGCCAGCAGCGTAGGGGGGGGGATGTCCTACAATGAGCAGTTCTTC.

This clone showed up just a few times. This rearrangement joins TRBV9 to TRBJ2-3; 10 nucleotides align to TRBD2. Trimming took 3 bases from V and 2 from J; bases not matched to a gene: 6. The CDR3 consists of 16 residues. In germline, CDR1 is SGDLS, CDR2 YYNGEE. The CDR3 spells CASSGLSGRATDTQYF. For the CDR3, the DNA is TGTGCCAGCAGCGGATTAAGCGGGAGGGCCACAGATACGCAGTATTTT.

Ten or more counts support this clone. This rearrangement joins TRBV28 to TRBJ2-1; TRBD2 matches 8 bases. The CDR3 is made up of 15 amino acids. The J segment lost 13 bases and the V segment lost 5 bases, leaving 16 bases of the junction unmatched. Germline V gives CDR1 MDHEN, CDR2 SYDVKM. CDR3 residues: CASSPAGGATLFQFF. CDR3 coding DNA: TGTGCCAGCAGTCCCGCGGGGGGAGCTACGTTATTTCAGTTCTTC.

V and J are TRBV10-2 and TRBJ2-7; a weak D match, TRBD2 (5 bases). The CDR3 has 13 residues. CDR1 and CDR2 (germline): WSHSY, SAAADI. Deletions cut 8 bases from V and 6 bases from J, with 17 bases between. CDR3 DNA sequence: TGCGCCAGCCGTCAGGACTTGACCCGCGAGCAGTACTTC. Protein sequence: CASRQDLTREQYF.

This chain connects TRBV6-5 to TRBJ1-1; D gene uncertain. Trimming shortened V by 5 bases and J by 3 bases, and 16 bases separated the two germline ends. Germline CDR1 reads MNHEY; CDR2 reads SVGAGI. This CDR3 is 15 amino acids long. This CDR3 is CASSHFRGRDTEAFF. The CDR3 DNA follows: TGTGCCAGCAGTCACTTCCGAGGTAGAGACACTGAAGCTTTCTTT.

CDR3 sequence: CASSPGYTNEKLFF. The CDR3 DNA sequence: TGCGCCAGCAGCCCCGGTTACACTAATGAAAAACTGTTTTTT. The genes are TRBV5-1 and TRBJ1-4; D ambiguous. The CDR3 has 14 residues. The germline gives CDR1 SGHRS, CDR2 YFSETQ. V was shortened by 4 bases and J by 2 bases, with 9 bases between the two germline ends.

This sequence joins TRBV5-6 and TRBJ2-1, with TRBD2 matching 8 bases. CDR3 length equals 15 residues. V lost 5 bases to trimming and J lost 3 bases; unmatched junction nucleotides: 7. CDR1 and CDR2 (germline): SGHDT, YYEEEE. CDR3 nucleotides: TGTGCCAGCAGGAGAGCGGGAGCAGGCTACAATGAGCAGTTCTTC. Its translation is CASRRAGAGYNEQFF. Full variable domain (outside the CDR3, taken from reference TRBV5-6 and TRBJ2-1): DAGVTQSPTHLIKTRGQQVTLRCSPKSGHDTVSWYQQALGQGPQFIFQYYEEEERQRGNFPDRFSGHQFPNYSSELNVNALLLGDSALYLCASRRAGAGYNEQFFGPGTRLTVL.

This sequence joins TRBV11-2 and TRBJ2-7; D is possibly TRBD1 (6 bases). V was clipped by 3 bases and J by 6 bases, with 15 bases between them. This CDR3 is 14 amino acids long. Germline V gene data show CDR1 as SGHAT and CDR2 as FQNNGV. The CDR3 loop reads CASSLGAVVTEQYF. The CDR3 DNA follows: TGTGCCAGCAGCTTGGGGGCAGTAGTCACCGAGCAGTACTTC.

This clone was recorded only once. The CDR3 DNA reads as TGTGCCAGCAGCCCGAGTGGCGGGAGTTATGCTGAGCAGTTCTTC. It specifies CASSPSGGSYAEQFF. V and J are TRBV7-2 and TRBJ2-1, with TRBD2 identical over 7 bases. The CDR3 contains 15 residues. Germline V lookup: CDR1 SGHTA, CDR2 FQGNSA. V shed 5 bases, J shed 9 bases, and the junction held 13 bases outside the gene matches.

This sequence joins TRBV7-3 and TRBJ2-3, with 12 bases matching TRBD2. The germline V gene has CDR1 SGHTA and CDR2 FQGTGA. J gave up 0 bases and V 5 bases, and 3 bases lay outside the gene matches. The CDR3 is 16 amino acids. In nucleotides, the CDR3 is TGTGCCAGCAGCCCTGGGACTAGCGGGAGCACAGATACGCAGTATTTT. This gives the protein CASSPGTSGSTDTQYF.

About this clone: This same CDR3 is encoded by further DNA sequences in the sample. The CDR3 region is CASSVSPNQPQHF. CDR3 DNA: TGTGCCAGCAGCGTATCTCCCAATCAGCCCCAGCATTTT. V gene TRBV9 combines with J gene TRBJ1-5; D remains unclear. Germline V gene lookup returns CDR1 SGDLS and CDR2 YYNGEE. This CDR3 is built from 13 residues. Trimming shortened V by 1 base and J by 3 bases, and 5 bases separated the two germline ends.

V usage is TRBV5-1 and J usage is TRBJ2-1; the D is unclear. The CDR3 has 16 residues. V was clipped by 3 bases and J by 0 bases, with 13 bases between them. CDR1 and CDR2 from the germline V gene are SGHRS and YFSETQ. The CDR3 nucleotides are TGCGCCAGCAGCTCCTTTCCTGGAAGCTCCTACAATGAGCAGTTCTTC. Protein sequence: CASSSFPGSSYNEQFF.

The V and J genes are TRBV5-8 and TRBJ2-2; D gene uncertain. Between the trimmed V and J ends, which lost 0 bases and 1 base, there was a span of 7 bases. CDR1 is SGHTS and CDR2 is YDEGEE in the germline V gene. The CDR3 covers 15 residues. The CDR3 loop is CASSLGPGNTGELFF. The DNA for the CDR3 is TGTGCCAGCAGCTTGGGCCCAGGGAACACCGGGGAGCTGTTTTTT.

This chain links TRBV11-2 with TRBJ1-2; possible D gene TRBD1, 6 bases. This CDR3 has 13 residues. Per germline, CDR1 SGHAT and CDR2 FQNNGV. Trimming removed 4 bases at V and 8 bases at J, with 14 bases between. CDR3 amino acids: CASSSDRYRGYTF. CDR3 DNA: TGTGCCAGCAGCTCCGACAGGTACCGAGGCTACACCTTC.

This clone has a single count. The chain employs TRBV5-1 and TRBJ2-5; D is unclear. The CDR3 has 14 residues. V lost 0 bases to trimming and J lost 5 bases, with 11 bases between them. Germline V gives CDR1 SGHRS, CDR2 YFSETQ. The CDR3 bases are TGCGCCAGCAGCTTGGCCTGGGGTTCCGAGACCCAGTACTTC. Translated, it gives CASSLAWGSETQYF.

This chain links TRBV5-1 with TRBJ1-4; 8 bases agree with TRBD1. The germline V gene has CDR1 SGHRS and CDR2 YFSETQ. This CDR3 is built from 15 residues. Losses at the gene ends were 1 base for V and 6 bases for J; bases not matched to a gene: 5. CDR3: CASSLQGAFDEKLFF. CDR3 nucleotide sequence: TGCGCCAGCAGCTTGCAGGGGGCATTTGATGAAAAACTGTTTTTT.